Shown below are 27 T cell receptor beta chains from a single sample sequenced in a study of T-cell reconstitution after alpha-beta-depleted transplantation in children. Unique molecular identifiers were used in preparing the TCRbeta library. TCRdb reprocessed the PCR reads via MiXCR and lists one record per CDR3 protein. Altogether about 870,000 distinct CDR3 sequences are present, 16% being singletons, with the ten largest covering around 5.3%. The material sequenced was PBMCs, mostly from graft donor cells, taken 360 days after TCRalphabeta/CD19-depleted stem cell transplant. These receptors came from a male patient younger than 18 who had a stem cell transplant for acute lymphoblastic leukemia, so the T cells may come from the graft donor.

The chain joins TRBV9 to TRBJ2-5, with 11 bases fitting TRBD2. V shed 4 bases, J shed 5 bases, and the junction held 16 bases outside the gene matches. CDR3 length: 18 residues. Germline CDR1 is SGDLS and CDR2 is YYNGEE. CDR3 protein: CASSPLLLAGGPHETQYF. The CDR3 DNA reads TGTGCCAGCAGCCCACTACTTCTAGCGGGAGGTCCCCACGAGACCCAGTACTTC.

V gene TRBV6-4 combines with J gene TRBJ2-4, with D maybe TRBD1 (6 bases). The V gene's germline CDR1 is MRHNA and CDR2 SNTAGT. V lost 0 bases, J lost 5 bases, and 8 bases lay in between. This CDR3 is built from 14 residues. CDR3 in amino acids: CASSDSGAENIQYF. CDR3 DNA: TGTGCCAGCAGTGACTCGGGGGCCGAAAACATTCAGTACTTC.

This chain connects TRBV7-9 to TRBJ1-5; D not certain. The length of the CDR3 is 12 residues. CDR1 is SEHNR, CDR2 FQNEAQ, per germline (reference sequence). Trimming removed 1 base at V and 8 bases at J, with 6 bases between. This CDR3 is CASSLVGEPQHF. CDR3 in DNA: TGTGCCAGCAGCTTAGTCGGGGAGCCCCAGCATTTT.

This clonotype was seen many times. The V and J genes are TRBV5-1 and TRBJ2-7; 7 bases match TRBD1. V dropped 3 bases and J dropped 2; count of bases not matched to a gene: 14. The CDR3 contains 17 residues. Germline values: CDR1 SGHRS, CDR2 YFSETQ. CDR3 sequence: CASSSKGQRIFTYEQYF. Written as DNA, the CDR3 is TGCGCCAGCAGCTCCAAGGGACAGAGAATTTTCACCTACGAGCAGTACTTC. Variable domain in full (rest from reference TRBV5-1 and TRBJ2-7): KAGVTQTPRYLIKTRGQQVTLSCSPISGHRSVSWYQQTPGQGLQFLFEYFSETQRNKGNFPGRFSGRQFSNSRSEMNVSTLELGDSALYLCASSSKGQRIFTYEQYFGPGTRLTVT.

This clonotype was seen more than once but under ten times. The gene calls are TRBV10-3 and TRBJ2-3, with 9 nucleotides matching TRBD1. Trimming at V came to 6 bases and at J to 5 bases, leaving 6 bases not matched to a gene. This CDR3 comprises 14 residues. CDR1 and CDR2 (germline): ENHRY, SYGVKD. CDR3 amino acids: CAIRGQGRGDTQYF. CDR3 DNA sequence: TGTGCCATCAGGGGACAGGGTCGTGGAGATACGCAGTATTTT.

The rearrangement uses TRBV5-1 and TRBJ1-2; D perhaps matches TRBD1 (5 bases). Trimming removed 4 bases from V and 0 bases from J, with 13 bases in between. Germline V gives CDR1 SGHRS, CDR2 YFSETQ. This CDR3 region has 15 residues. In DNA, the CDR3 is TGCGCCAGCAGCCCGCTGGGCAGGGCTAACTATGGCTACACCTTC. It translates to CASSPLGRANYGYTF.

This clonotype has at least ten counts. The rearrangement uses TRBV7-6 and TRBJ2-1, with D tentatively TRBD1 or TRBD2 (5 bases each). The CDR3 covers 15 residues. Trimming removed 1 base from V and 7 bases from J, with 14 bases in between. Per the germline V gene, CDR1 is SGHVS and CDR2 is FNYEAQ. CDR3 residues: CASSLVGGVWNEQFF. The CDR3 DNA reads as TGTGCCAGCAGCTTAGTTGGGGGAGTGTGGAATGAGCAGTTCTTC.

This clonotype occurred a few times. The chain combines TRBV29-1 with TRBJ2-2; D uncertain. V was clipped by 6 bases and J by 5 bases, with 10 bases between them. Germline CDR1 reads SQVTM; CDR2 reads ANQGSEA. The CDR3 totals 12 residues. In DNA form, the CDR3 reads TGCAGCGTCCTCTGTCTGACCGGGGAGCTGTTTTTT. Protein sequence: CSVLCLTGELFF.

In its sample, this clonotype was seen many times. The V call is TRBV7-3, the J call TRBJ2-1, with D possibly being TRBD2 (6 bases). Germline V gene lookup returns CDR1 SGHTA and CDR2 FQGTGA. The CDR3 is 15 residues long. Trimming took 3 bases from V and 2 from J, leaving 11 bases between them. CDR3 sequence: CASSLGGGAYNEQFF. The CDR3 coding sequence is TGTGCCAGCAGCTTGGGGGGTGGGGCCTACAATGAGCAGTTCTTC.

The rearrangement links TRBV3-1 to TRBJ1-5, with 8 bases that match TRBD1. This CDR3 contains 12 residues. V trimming: 8 bases; J trimming: 7 bases; junction bases outside the gene matches: 4. Germline CDR1 LGHDT, CDR2 YNNKEL (reference sequence). The CDR3 here is CASGTGAQPQHF. In DNA form, the CDR3 reads TGTGCCAGCGGGACAGGCGCCCAGCCCCAGCATTTT.

The V gene is TRBV5-1, the J gene TRBJ2-1; possibly TRBD1 for D (5 bases). Looked up from germline, CDR1 is SGHRS and CDR2 is YFSETQ. Trimming stripped 3 bases from V and 9 bases from J, with 16 bases between. The CDR3 extends over 14 amino acids. The DNA for the CDR3 is TGCGCCAGCAGCTGGGGCAGGGCTACCGGTGAGCAGTTCTTC. Residues: CASSWGRATGEQFF.

This clonotype was picked up a small number of times. The chain links TRBV10-3 to TRBJ2-5; D may correspond to TRBD1 or TRBD2 (5 bases each). There are 14 residues in the CDR3. CDR1 and CDR2 from the germline V gene are ENHRY and SYGVKD. V lost 8 bases, J lost 5 bases, and 18 bases lay in between. The DNA for the CDR3 is TGTGCCATCTCCTGGGACGGCCGAGGGGAGACCCAGTACTTC. This translates into CAISWDGRGETQYF.

Here the CDR3 DNA reads TGCGCCAGCAGCTTGCCTCACAGAGGGACTGGTGGAGAGACCCAGTACTTC. It is translated as CASSLPHRGTGGETQYF. The gene calls are TRBV5-1 and TRBJ2-5; D possibly corresponds to TRBD2 (6 bases). The CDR3 loop spans 17 amino acids. Germline CDR1 reads SGHRS; CDR2 reads YFSETQ. The V and J ends lost 1 base and 4 bases respectively, with 20 bases between them.

The rearrangement links TRBV21-1 to TRBJ1-3; the table's TRBD1 call for D was not verified on the DNA. TRBV21-1 constitutes a pseudogene. This CDR3 contains 16 residues. The CDR3 sequence: CASSTDQGAFGNTIYF. The CDR3 region has the DNA TGTGCCAGCAGCACCGACCAGGGGGCGTTTGGAAACACCATATATTTT.

This clonotype appeared a few times. The rearrangement uses TRBV15 and TRBJ1-1; D perhaps matches TRBD1 (6 bases). The germline V gene encodes CDR1 LNHNV and CDR2 YYDKDF (reference sequence). Trimming shortened V by 5 bases and J by 3 bases, and 13 bases separated the two germline ends. This CDR3 region has 14 residues. CDR3 protein: CATSWGGQYTEAFF. CDR3 DNA: TGTGCCACCAGCTGGGGGGGGCAGTACACTGAAGCTTTCTTT. Full variable domain (missing parts from reference TRBV15 and TRBJ1-1): DAMVIQNPRYQVTQFGKPVTLSCSQTLNHNVMYWYQQKSSQAPKLLFHYYDKDFNNEADTPDNFQSRRPNTSFCFLDIRSPGLGDTAMYLCATSWGGQYTEAFFGQGTRLTVV.

Note on this clonotype: The junction departs from germline at one end; a sequencing error may be responsible. This sequence joins TRBV5-5 and TRBJ2-7; 8 nucleotides agree with TRBD1. Per the germline V gene, CDR1 is SGHKS and CDR2 is YYEKEE (reference sequence). The CDR3 has 15 residues. The DNA for the CDR3 is TGTGCCAGCAGCTTCCGGGACAGGAGGTCCCACGAGAAGTACTTC. Protein product: CASSFRDRRSHEKYF.

This sequence joins TRBV12-3 or TRBV12-4 and TRBJ2-7, with 10 bases identical to TRBD2. With V trimmed by 6 bases and J by 9 bases, 11 bases remained unmatched. The CDR3 length is 14 residues. CDR3 DNA: TGTGCCAGCAGACCTCCTAGCGGGAGCAGTCGGCAGTACTTC. Translation gives CASRPPSGSSRQYF.

The rearrangement joins TRBV21-1 to TRBJ1-1. TRBV21-1 is a documented pseudogene. This CDR3 has 16 residues. The CDR3 DNA sequence: TGTGCCAGCAGCAAAGGGGAAACAGGGAGTGGCCCTGAAGCTTTCTTT. Its translation is CASSKGETGSGPEAFF.

J is TRBJ2-1 and V is TRBV7-9; D possibly uses TRBD1 or TRBD2 (6 bases each). The V and J ends lost 5 bases and 5 bases respectively, with 25 bases between them. Germline V lookup: CDR1 SEHNR, CDR2 FQNEAQ (reference sequence). The CDR3 covers 18 residues. The chain's CDR3 is CASSAHHSGARHDNEQFF. The CDR3 coding sequence is TGTGCCAGCAGCGCCCATCACTCGGGGGCTAGACACGACAATGAGCAGTTCTTC.

This clonotype was detected ten times or more. The chain combines TRBV7-8 with TRBJ2-1; 10 bases are shared with TRBD1. CDR1 is SGHVS, CDR2 FQNEAQ, per germline. The CDR3 has 15 residues. The junction had 1 base not matched to a gene; V was cut back by 1 base and J by 4 bases. The CDR3 spells CASSLEGQGYNEQFF. The CDR3 DNA follows: TGTGCCAGCAGCTTAGAGGGACAGGGGTACAATGAGCAGTTCTTC.

A few counts support this clonotype. The chain carries TRBV5-1 and TRBJ2-1, with a possible D match to TRBD1 (6 bases). With 4 bases removed from V and 2 bases from J, the gap between germline ends came to 10 bases. This CDR3 contains 14 residues. Germline CDR1 and CDR2: SGHRS and YFSETQ. The CDR3 DNA is TGCGCCAGCAGCATCGGACAGCCCTACAATGAGCAGTTCTTC. It translates to CASSIGQPYNEQFF.

This clonotype was seen a few times. The chain combines TRBV7-2 with TRBJ2-3; D is uncertain. Germline V gene sequence: CDR1 SGHTA, CDR2 FQGNSA. This CDR3 region has 14 residues. V shed 1 base and J shed 2 bases, with 7 bases lying between them. The CDR3 DNA reads as TGTGCCAGCAGCTTAGAAAAATACACAGATACGCAGTATTTT. Its protein is CASSLEKYTDTQYF.

The gene calls are TRBV7-9 and TRBJ2-2; 8 bases agree with TRBD2. Germline trimming cut 2 bases from V and 5 bases from J; bases unmatched to any gene: 4. Germline V CDR1 and CDR2: SEHNR, FQNEAQ (reference sequence). The CDR3 length is 15 residues. CDR3 residues: CASSLRVAGTGELFF. CDR3 bases: TGTGCCAGCAGCTTACGGGTAGCGGGAACCGGGGAGCTGTTTTTT.

This clonotype was counted only a few times. The V and J genes are TRBV5-1 and TRBJ2-1; 7 nucleotides agree with TRBD2. V shed 4 bases, J shed 0 bases, and the junction held 4 bases outside the gene matches. The germline V gene encodes CDR1 SGHRS and CDR2 YFSETQ. The CDR3 runs to 15 residues. The CDR3 region has the DNA TGCGCCAGCAGCCCACTAGCGTACTCCTACAATGAGCAGTTCTTC. Encoded protein: CASSPLAYSYNEQFF.

J is TRBJ2-2 and V is TRBV6-6; D unresolved. Trimming removed 7 bases from V and 2 bases from J, with 8 bases in between. This CDR3 has 13 residues. Germline CDR1 reads MNHNY; CDR2 reads SVGAGI (reference sequence). The CDR3 region is CASKELNTGELFF. The DNA of the CDR3 is TGTGCCAGCAAGGAGTTAAACACCGGGGAGCTGTTTTTT.

The chain employs TRBV18 and TRBJ2-7; TRBD2 matches 16 bases. J lost 12 bases, V lost 0 bases, and 2 bases had no gene match. The germline V gene encodes CDR1 KGHSH and CDR2 LQKENI. The CDR3 is made up of 14 amino acids. CDR3 loop: CASSPPGLAGGVYF. The CDR3 DNA reads TGTGCCAGCTCACCACCGGGACTAGCGGGAGGGGTGTACTTC.

This sequence joins TRBV29-1 and TRBJ2-7; the D gene is possibly TRBD1 (7 bases). The CDR3 covers 13 residues. Between the trimmed V and J ends, which lost 4 bases and 2 bases, there was a span of 12 bases. CDR1 and CDR2 from the germline V gene are SQVTM and ANQGSEA. CDR3: CSVVGRGAYEQYF. For the CDR3, the DNA is TGCAGCGTTGTCGGCAGGGGGGCCTACGAGCAGTACTTC.